One sample yielded the 19 T cell receptor beta chains listed below, sequenced in a study of blood T cell repertoires in COVID-19. Clones were read by immunoSEQ multiplex PCR, and TCRdb kept only the in-frame ones, dropping some. This table holds 150,000 to 200,000 clones, roughly 85% found once. The specimen sequenced was peripheral blood. The source of these receptors is a woman in her twenties or thirties with acute or convalescent COVID-19.

The chain combines TRBV9 with TRBJ1-2, with 11 nucleotides matching TRBD1. J was trimmed by 5 bases and V by 4 bases; bases with no gene match: 16. Germline V gives CDR1 SGDLS, CDR2 YYNGEE. The CDR3 loop spans 18 amino acids. The CDR3 DNA is TGTGCCAGCAGCCTGACGGACAGGGGGCTTGGTGGGGATTATGGCTACACCTTC. Translating gives CASSLTDRGLGGDYGYTF.

The chain is built from TRBV19 and TRBJ2-1, with 8 bases fitting TRBD1. The germline V gene has CDR1 LNHDA and CDR2 SQIVND (reference sequence). The CDR3 is 13 amino acids. Trimming cost V 1 base and J 9 bases; bases outside gene matches: 2. Here the CDR3 reads CASSIGGTGEQFF. CDR3 bases: TGTGCCAGTAGTATAGGCGGGACAGGTGAGCAGTTCTTC.

This chain connects TRBV6-1 to TRBJ2-7; TRBD2 matches 10 bases. This CDR3 has 15 amino acids. Germline V gene lookup returns CDR1 MNHNS and CDR2 SASEGT. Unmatched junction bases numbered 4, after V lost 2 bases and J lost 3 bases. Written as DNA, the CDR3 is TGTGCCAGCAGTGAACTAGCGGGAGATGTCTACGAGCAGTACTTC. It codes for CASSELAGDVYEQYF.

V and J are TRBV5-4 and TRBJ2-1, with no clear D. This CDR3 region has 16 residues. V was trimmed by 4 bases and J by 0 bases, leaving 14 bases between them. Germline-derived CDR1 and CDR2 are SGHNT and YYREEE (reference sequence). As DNA, the CDR3 is TGTGCCAGCAGCCGTAAGGCGGCCAGCTCCTACAATGAGCAGTTCTTC. It translates to CASSRKAASSYNEQFF. The entire variable domain, with the rest obtained from reference TRBV5-4 and TRBJ2-1, is as follows: ETGVTQSPTHLIKTRGQQVTLRCSSQSGHNTVSWYQQALGQGPQFIFQYYREEENGRGNFPPRFSGLQFPNYSSELNVNALELDDSALYLCASSRKAASSYNEQFFGPGTRLTVL.

The V call is TRBV30, the J call TRBJ1-1; D may be TRBD1 (6 bases). The V gene's germline CDR1 is GTSNPN and CDR2 SVGIG (reference sequence). Trimming cost V 2 bases and J 5 bases, with 18 bases left between them. This CDR3 spans 15 amino acids. CDR3 amino acids: CAWSSWGGARTEAFF. The CDR3 region has the DNA TGTGCCTGGAGTTCCTGGGGGGGGGCTCGGACTGAAGCTTTCTTT.

The rearrangement joins TRBV2 to TRBJ1-2; 11 bases agree with TRBD1. There are 15 residues in the CDR3. Germline CDR1 SNHLY, CDR2 FYNNEI. The CDR3 bases are TGTGCTACAGGGGTGGGACAGGGGGTCGTGAATGGCTACACCTTC. Protein: CATGVGQGVVNGYTF.

The chain uses TRBV29-1 and TRBJ2-1, with D perhaps matching TRBD1 (6 bases). CDR1 and CDR2 (germline): SQVTM, ANQGSEA. Trimming took 8 bases from V and 8 from J, leaving 22 bases between them. The CDR3 is made up of 14 amino acids. The DNA for the CDR3 is TGCAGCACGAGGGGGACCCCAAAAGGGTATGAGCAGTTCTTC. Protein sequence: CSTRGTPKGYEQFF.

V usage is TRBV28 and J usage is TRBJ2-7; 12 bases fit TRBD1. The CDR3 totals 16 residues. Germline V gene sequence: CDR1 MDHEN, CDR2 SYDVKM. V shed 6 bases, J shed 7 bases, and the junction held 13 bases outside the gene matches. CDR3 protein: CASSPMRGQGASEQYF. The DNA of the CDR3 is TGTGCCAGCAGCCCTATGAGGGGACAGGGGGCTTCGGAGCAGTACTTC.

The chain has TRBV12-3 or TRBV12-4 and TRBJ1-5, with D uncertain. This CDR3 comprises 13 residues. V dropped 1 base and J dropped 4 bases, with 5 bases sitting between them. The chain's CDR3 is CASSLGTNQPQHF. In DNA form, the CDR3 reads TGTGCCAGCAGTTTAGGAACAAATCAGCCCCAGCATTTT.

This clone appeared a single time. The rearrangement links TRBV2 to TRBJ2-2; weak D call: TRBD1 (5 bases). The CDR3 covers 14 residues. Trimming removed 2 bases at V and 7 bases at J, with 11 bases between. The germline V gene has CDR1 SNHLY and CDR2 FYNNEI. The CDR3 loop reads CASSEQRGGGELFF. The CDR3 coding sequence is TGTGCCAGCAGTGAACAAAGGGGTGGCGGGGAGCTGTTTTTT.

The chain joins TRBV27 to TRBJ2-1; 14 nucleotides agree with TRBD2. Germline CDR1 is MNHEY and CDR2 is SMNVEV (reference sequence). The CDR3 consists of 17 residues. After removal of 5 bases from V and 0 bases from J, the junction contained 3 bases not matched to a gene. CDR3 region: CASSLGLAGGSYNEQFF. In DNA, the CDR3 is TGTGCCAGCAGTCTAGGACTAGCGGGAGGCTCCTACAATGAGCAGTTCTTC.

The chain is built from TRBV15 and TRBJ1-2, with TRBD1 matching over 7 bases. The germline CDR1 and CDR2 sequences are LNHNV and YYDKDF (reference sequence). The CDR3 is 14 residues long. V gave up 5 bases and J gave up 7 bases; unmatched junction bases: 10. The CDR3 spells CATSGKQTGIGYTF. The CDR3 DNA reads as TGTGCCACCAGCGGAAAACAGACAGGGATTGGCTACACCTTC.

The J gene is TRBJ2-1, the V gene TRBV9, with 9 bases aligning to TRBD1. Germline CDR1 and CDR2: SGDLS and YYNGEE. This CDR3 has 15 amino acids. Trimming at V came to 0 bases and at J to 5 bases, leaving 3 bases not matched to a gene. In DNA form, the CDR3 reads TGTGCCAGCAGCGTAGGGGACAGGGCCCACAATGAGCAGTTCTTC. Its protein is CASSVGDRAHNEQFF.

In nucleotides, the CDR3 is TGTGCCAGCAGCAAGGGGCAGGGCTATGGCTACACCTTC. This codes for CASSKGQGYGYTF. V usage is TRBV11-2 and J usage is TRBJ1-2; perhaps TRBD1 as D (5 bases). This CDR3 is 13 amino acids long. V lost 5 bases and J lost 4, with 11 bases in between. Germline V lookup: CDR1 SGHAT, CDR2 FQNNGV.

The CDR3 nucleotides are TGTGCCAGCAGCCCACGGGGGGGGGCAGGCGGGGGGTATTGGGATGAGCAGTTCTTC. Its translation is CASSPRGGAGGGYWDEQFF. The chain links TRBV9 to TRBJ2-1, with TRBD2 matching over 8 bases. Germline loops: CDR1 SGDLS, CDR2 YYNGEE. The CDR3 is 19 amino acids. V lost 4 bases to trimming and J lost 8 bases; unmatched junction nucleotides: 23.

The CDR3 DNA reads as TGTGCCAGCATTGGGACAGGGAGTAACACCGGGGAGCTGTTTTTT. It is translated as CASIGTGSNTGELFF. The chain employs TRBV2 and TRBJ2-2; 9 positions agree with TRBD1. This CDR3 comprises 15 residues. The ends lost 7 bases at V and 2 bases at J; junction bases unmatched: 5. Germline CDR1 is SNHLY and CDR2 is FYNNEI.

This chain uses TRBV5-6 with TRBJ1-1; 8 bases line up with TRBD1. The CDR3 consists of 18 residues. Germline lookup yields CDR1 SGHDT and CDR2 YYEEEE. The V gene end was trimmed by 4 bases and the J gene end by 3 bases; junction bases not matched to a gene: 17. The CDR3 spells CASSIPGGEGLGDTEAFF. CDR3 nucleotide sequence: TGTGCCAGCAGCATACCAGGGGGCGAAGGCTTAGGGGACACTGAAGCTTTCTTT.

The chain uses TRBV28 and TRBJ1-2, with D perhaps TRBD1 (6 bases). This CDR3 region has 16 residues. V shed 5 bases and J shed 4 bases, with 20 bases lying between them. Germline lookup yields CDR1 MDHEN and CDR2 SYDVKM. The DNA of the CDR3 is TGTGCCAGCAGTACATCCGGGACACCGAGAGGCTATGGCTACACCTTC. This translates into CASSTSGTPRGYGYTF.

The rearrangement uses TRBV15 and TRBJ1-2; tentative D call: TRBD1 (5 bases). The CDR3 loop spans 13 amino acids. Per the germline V gene, CDR1 is LNHNV and CDR2 is YYDKDF (reference sequence). V was trimmed by 5 bases and J by 5 bases, leaving 12 bases between them. CDR3 nucleotides: TGTGCCACCAGCCCCAGGGATAAATATGGCTACACCTTC. Translation: CATSPRDKYGYTF.